These 17 T cell receptor beta chains share one sample of origin, sequenced in a study of T cell responses to AZD1222 COVID-19 vaccine. Assay used: immunoSEQ multiplex PCR; TCRdb lists only in-frame clones, some missing. The table records 90,000 to 110,000 clones, roughly 90% of them present only once. The starting material was peripheral blood, obtained on day 0 of AZD1222 vaccination. The receptors here all came from an adult in good health.

This sequence joins TRBV4-3 and TRBJ1-5; D gene uncertain. Germline CDR1 reads LGHNA; CDR2 reads YSLEER. With 0 bases removed from V and 4 bases from J, the gap between germline ends came to 10 bases. The CDR3 is made up of 15 amino acids. The CDR3 loop is CASSQDLVFNQPQHF. The CDR3 coding sequence is TGCGCCAGCAGCCAAGATTTGGTGTTTAATCAGCCCCAGCATTTT.

The J gene is TRBJ2-7, the V gene TRBV6-5; 8 nucleotides line up with TRBD1. The CDR3 consists of 14 residues. In germline, CDR1 is MNHEY, CDR2 SVGAGI. Trimming cost V 3 bases and J 4 bases; bases outside gene matches: 5. The CDR3 sequence: CASSYDRGPYEQYF. The CDR3 nucleotides read TGTGCCAGCAGTTATGACAGGGGACCTTACGAGCAGTACTTC.

This chain links TRBV7-9 with TRBJ1-4, with D hard to call. Trimming cost V 3 bases and J 7 bases, with 9 bases left between them. This CDR3 comprises 13 residues. The germline CDR1 and CDR2 sequences are SEHNR and FQNEAQ (reference sequence). CDR3 sequence (DNA): TGTGCCAGCAGCTTCGCGATCGGTGAAAAACTGTTTTTT. As protein: CASSFAIGEKLFF.

This clone showed up just a few times. This sequence joins TRBV27 and TRBJ2-1; D remains unclear. The CDR3 has 15 residues. Germline loops: CDR1 MNHEY, CDR2 SMNVEV (reference sequence). V dropped 5 bases and J dropped 3 bases, with 14 bases sitting between them. The CDR3 DNA reads as TGTGCCAGCAGTCGGCCTCCGGTGGGCTACAATGAGCAGTTCTTC. Amino acids: CASSRPPVGYNEQFF.

J is TRBJ1-4 and V is TRBV19; 11 positions match TRBD1. The CDR3 consists of 15 residues. V was pared by 5 bases and J by 6 bases, with 5 bases of the junction left unmatched. Germline V gene data show CDR1 as LNHDA and CDR2 as SQIVND (reference sequence). DNA of the CDR3: TGTGCCAGTAGTCCATGGACAGGGGGCCATGAAAAACTGTTTTTT. Translating it yields CASSPWTGGHEKLFF. Combining the CDR3 with reference TRBV19 and TRBJ1-4 gives the whole variable domain DGGITQSPKYLFRKEGQNVTLSCEQNLNHDAMYWYRQDPGQGLRLIYYSQIVNDFQKGDIAEGYSVSREKKESFPLTVTSAQKNPTAFYLCASSPWTGGHEKLFFGSGTQLSVL.

The rearrangement uses TRBV9 and TRBJ2-2; 7 nucleotides match TRBD1. Unmatched junction bases numbered 4, after V lost 2 bases and J lost 3 bases. The CDR3 is 15 amino acids. Germline assignment: CDR1 SGDLS and CDR2 YYNGEE. The CDR3 loop is CASSVTGAYTGELFF. The CDR3 DNA sequence: TGTGCCAGCAGCGTCACAGGGGCGTACACCGGGGAGCTGTTTTTT.

This chain joins TRBV10-3 and TRBJ2-3; 12 nucleotides align to TRBD2. Germline trimming cut 4 bases from V and 0 bases from J; bases unmatched to any gene: 2. Germline CDR1 is ENHRY and CDR2 is SYGVKD. The CDR3 consists of 16 residues. The chain's CDR3 is CAISGGLAGSTDTQYF. Written as DNA, the CDR3 is TGTGCCATCAGTGGCGGACTAGCGGGGAGCACAGATACGCAGTATTTT.

The rearrangement joins TRBV4-2 to TRBJ1-4; possible D gene TRBD1, 5 bases. The germline CDR1 and CDR2 sequences are LGHNA and YNFKEQ. V lost 4 bases to trimming and J lost 6 bases, with 12 bases between them. This CDR3 is built from 14 residues. CDR3 residues: CASSLSSGDEKLFF. CDR3 DNA: TGTGCCAGCAGCCTGTCCTCGGGGGATGAAAAACTGTTTTTT.

This clone was recorded once. This chain links TRBV6-5 with TRBJ1-5, with a weak D call TRBD1 (6 bases). Trimming removed 4 bases at V and 5 bases at J, with 18 bases between. In germline, CDR1 is MNHEY, CDR2 SVGAGI. This CDR3 has 16 amino acids. In DNA, the CDR3 is TGTGCCAGCAGTTCAGGGAGGACAGCCCCCGATCAGCCCCAGCATTTT. Translation gives CASSSGRTAPDQPQHF.

A word on this clone: Sequence at one end of the junction differs from germline and may be a read error. The chain uses TRBV14 and TRBJ2-5; D uncertain. The CDR3 runs to 15 residues. The germline V gene has CDR1 SGHDN and CDR2 FVKESK. The CDR3 region has the DNA TGTGCCAGCAGCCAATTGAGTAGATACGGAGAGAGCCAGTACTTC. Protein: CASSQLSRYGESQYF.

J is TRBJ2-7 and V is TRBV3-1 (or the pseudogene TRBV3-2), with D uncertain. Germline lookup yields CDR1 LGHDT and CDR2 YNNKEL (reference sequence). V lost 4 bases, J lost 0 bases, and 10 bases lay in between. CDR3 size: 14 residues. CDR3 amino acids: CASSRIILSYEQYF. In nucleotides, the CDR3 is TGTGCCAGCAGCCGGATCATCCTCTCCTACGAGCAGTACTTC.

The chain links TRBV19 to TRBJ1-2; the D is unclear. The germline V gene has CDR1 LNHDA and CDR2 SQIVND (reference sequence). The CDR3 contains 12 residues. V shed 5 bases and J shed 1 base, with 5 bases lying between them. CDR3 in amino acids: CASSRVNYGYTF. In nucleotides, the CDR3 is TGTGCCAGTAGTCGGGTTAACTATGGCTACACCTTC.

The sample holds one count of this clone. The chain has TRBV7-9 and TRBJ1-1, with TRBD1 as a possible D gene (5 bases). V lost 1 base to trimming and J lost 8 bases, with 5 bases between them. The CDR3 contains 11 residues. Germline lookup yields CDR1 SEHNR and CDR2 FQNEAQ (reference sequence). The CDR3 is CASSLGGEAFF. The CDR3 region has the DNA TGTGCCAGCAGCTTAGGGGGGGAAGCTTTCTTT.

Only one count was recorded for this clone. This chain links TRBV7-9 with TRBJ2-1; no clear D. Germline assignment: CDR1 SEHNR and CDR2 FQNEAQ (reference sequence). V gave up 2 bases and J gave up 9 bases, with 5 bases separating them. CDR3 length: 11 residues. CDR3 in amino acids: CASSLQTEQFF. The CDR3, as DNA: TGTGCCAGCAGCTTACAGACTGAGCAGTTCTTC.

This clone was detected only once. The chain has TRBV7-2 and TRBJ1-1; D call uncertain. CDR3 length: 13 residues. V was pared by 5 bases and J by 1 base, with 8 bases between. CDR1 is SGHTA and CDR2 is FQGNSA in the germline V gene. CDR3 loop: CASSPYKNTEAFF. The CDR3 bases are TGTGCCAGCAGCCCCTACAAGAACACTGAAGCTTTCTTT.

The rearrangement links TRBV7-4 to TRBJ2-7; D remains unclear. Germline values: CDR1 SGHVT, CDR2 SQSDAQ. There are 15 residues in the CDR3. V dropped 5 bases and J dropped 1 base, with 15 bases sitting between them. The CDR3 nucleotides read TGTGCCAGCAGCCCGACCGCGCAGGTTTCCTACGAGCAGTACTTC. It yields the protein CASSPTAQVSYEQYF.

The chain joins TRBV27 to TRBJ2-7; 8 nucleotides align to TRBD2. V lost 6 bases, J lost 6 bases, and 16 bases stayed unmatched. Germline CDR1 and CDR2: MNHEY and SMNVEV (reference sequence). The CDR3 length is 16 residues. CDR3 in DNA: TGTGCCAGCAGATTTAAACCACTAGCGGCTCCTGGCGAGCAGTACTTC. It specifies CASRFKPLAAPGEQYF.